Included here is one TCR beta chain sequence, with context. Its recognized antigen is unknown. Base-call qualities are not available, and no considerably larger clone is one nucleotide away. In the prospective study, participants were about 18 to 95 years old, resided in about two dozen geographic areas of the United States, and were enrolled through a virtual design. In the prospective study, cohorts were assigned on the basis of participant-reported clinical history obtained from a screening survey and a study questionnaire. ImmuneRACE Cohort 3 recovered participants were defined by two consecutive negative NP/OP PCR tests, healthcare professional clearance, or symptom resolution. In the prospective study, mobile phlebotomists collected whole blood, serum and a nasopharyngeal or oropharyngeal swab from each participant. Prospective study participants could optionally give additional blood draws and questionnaires over an approximately two-month period. Blood samples from the prospective study were shipped frozen or at room temperature prior to DNA extraction.

TCRbeta CDR3 regions were amplified from genomic DNA by means of the immunoSEQ Assay, a bias-controlled multiplex PCR. In the paper's pipeline: The number of nucleated cells in each sample was estimated from the amplification of reference gene primers within the assay. To quantify the absolute abundance of each unique TCRbeta CDR3 rearrangement, sequence reads were collapsed and filtered. For each sample, productive Simpson clonality was calculated as the square root of Simpson's diversity index over productive rearrangements. The table comes from immuneACCESS by way of TCRdb, which keeps in-frame sequences with V and J called. Part of the clones is missing from these tables; in studies checked, under half for an unresolved V gene and the rest for unknown reasons. For V, J and clone size, that table is used; D and trimming come from the DNA. This sample has about 270,000 clones in its table, and around nine tenths of those were observed once. The ten largest make up 1.9% of the sample.

This sample was taken from a study of blood T cell repertoires in COVID-19 (dated by TCRdb to about 2020). Regarding the research as a whole: Samples from collaborators originated in the United States, Italy and Spain and spanned both the acute and convalescent phases of COVID-19. The prospective study material was composed of cDNA or gDNA derived from T cells, B-cell-depleted T cells, or PBMCs. Deeply sampled blood TCRbeta repertoires from subjects exposed to, actively infected with, or recovered from COVID-19 were included in the dataset. The repertoires were made available in a free public database intended to serve as a resource for research on the immune response to SARS-CoV-2. Samples were obtained from the ongoing ImmuneRACE study (first 160 participants) and from about 1,300 subjects provided by 6 global collaborators. Nearly every sample came with metadata listing a de-identified subject ID, COVID-19 status, age in years and sex. Where HLA class I and class II types were available, the types were taken from metadata supplied by the sample provider, not from assay-based typing. Results the study describes overall, beyond this receptor: The quantity of clinical and demographic metadata differed by source and by participant and was supplied without curation.

Trimming removed 6 bases from V and 3 bases from J; the gene matches leave 5 bases unexplained. From the cysteine up to the phenylalanine, the CDR3 has a length of 14 residues. The retained sequence is limited to the CDR3, 42 bases, with the frame set at the first base. Taken from the germline V gene, the CDR1 and CDR2 loops are KGHDR and SFDVKD. This clonotype was sampled from a woman between 55 and 75 years old who had recovered from COVID-19. The V and J genes are TRBV24-1 and TRBJ2-7; TRBD2 matches 9 bases in the middle. The material sequenced was PBMCs or T cells enriched from blood (not recorded which). The DNA sequence follows: TGTGCCACCAGTCGTAGCGGGGGCGACTACGAGCAGTACTTC. This gives the protein CATSRSGGDYEQYF.